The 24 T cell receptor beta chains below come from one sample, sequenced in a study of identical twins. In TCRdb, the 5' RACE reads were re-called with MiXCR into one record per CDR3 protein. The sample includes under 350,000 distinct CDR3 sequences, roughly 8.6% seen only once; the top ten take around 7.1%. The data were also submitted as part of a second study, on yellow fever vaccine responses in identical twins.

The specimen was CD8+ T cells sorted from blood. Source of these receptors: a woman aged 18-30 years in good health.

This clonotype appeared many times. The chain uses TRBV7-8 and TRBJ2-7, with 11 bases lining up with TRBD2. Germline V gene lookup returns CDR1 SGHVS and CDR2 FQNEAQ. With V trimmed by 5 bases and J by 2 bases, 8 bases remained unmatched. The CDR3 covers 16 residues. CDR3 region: CASSPRTSGSTYEQYF. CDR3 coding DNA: TGTGCCAGCAGCCCTAGGACTAGCGGGTCCACCTACGAGCAGTACTTC.

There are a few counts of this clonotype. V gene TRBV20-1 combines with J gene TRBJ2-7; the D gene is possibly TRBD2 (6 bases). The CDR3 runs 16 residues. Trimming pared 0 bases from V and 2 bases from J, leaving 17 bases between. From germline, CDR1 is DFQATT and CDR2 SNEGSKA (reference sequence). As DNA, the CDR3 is TGCAGTGCTAGAGATCTGGTAGCGGCCTTCACCTACGAGCAGTACTTC. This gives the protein CSARDLVAAFTYEQYF.

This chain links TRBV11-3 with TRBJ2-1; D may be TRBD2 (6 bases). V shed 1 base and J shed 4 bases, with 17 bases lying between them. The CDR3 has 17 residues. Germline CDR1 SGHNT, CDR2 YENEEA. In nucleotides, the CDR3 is TGTGCCAGCAGCTTAGGTTCCCTAGCGAGGAGATACAATGAGCAGTTCTTC. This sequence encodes CASSLGSLARRYNEQFF. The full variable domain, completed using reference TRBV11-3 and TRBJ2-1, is EAGVVQSPRYKIIEKKQPVAFWCNPISGHNTLYWYLQNLGQGPELLIRYENEEAVDDSQLPKDRFSAERLKGVDSTLKIQPAELGDSAVYLCASSLGSLARRYNEQFFGPGTRLTVL.

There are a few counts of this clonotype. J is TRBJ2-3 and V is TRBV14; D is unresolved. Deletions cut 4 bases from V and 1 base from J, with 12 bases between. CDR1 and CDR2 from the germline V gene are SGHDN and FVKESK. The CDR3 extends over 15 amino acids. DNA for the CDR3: TGTGCCAGCAGCCCATTATCGGGTGGCACAGATACGCAGTATTTT. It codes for CASSPLSGGTDTQYF.

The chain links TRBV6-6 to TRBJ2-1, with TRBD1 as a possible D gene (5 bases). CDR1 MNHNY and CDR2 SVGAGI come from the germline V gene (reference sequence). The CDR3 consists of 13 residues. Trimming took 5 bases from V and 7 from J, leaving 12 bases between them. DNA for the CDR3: TGTGCCAGCAGTACTTTGGACATAAATGAGCAGTTCTTC. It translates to CASSTLDINEQFF.

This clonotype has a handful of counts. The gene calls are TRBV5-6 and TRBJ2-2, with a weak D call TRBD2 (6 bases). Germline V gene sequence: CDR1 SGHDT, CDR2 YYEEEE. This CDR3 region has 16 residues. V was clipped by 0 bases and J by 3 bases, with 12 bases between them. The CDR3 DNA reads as TGTGCCAGCAGCTTGGGCGCGGGGTCGCACACCGGGGAGCTGTTTTTT. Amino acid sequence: CASSLGAGSHTGELFF.

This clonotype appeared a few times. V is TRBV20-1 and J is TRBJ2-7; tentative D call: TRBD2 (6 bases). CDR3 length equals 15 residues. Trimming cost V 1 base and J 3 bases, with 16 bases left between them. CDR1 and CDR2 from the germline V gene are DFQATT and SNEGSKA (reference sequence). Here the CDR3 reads CSARAIRVDYYEQYF. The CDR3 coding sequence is TGCAGTGCTAGAGCCATACGGGTGGACTACTACGAGCAGTACTTC.

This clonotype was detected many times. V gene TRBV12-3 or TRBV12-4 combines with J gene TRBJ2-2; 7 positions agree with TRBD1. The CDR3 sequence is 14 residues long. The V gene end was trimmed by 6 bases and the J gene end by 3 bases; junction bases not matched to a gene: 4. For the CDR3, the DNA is TGTGCCAGCAGGACAGGGACGTACACCGGGGAGCTGTTTTTT. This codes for CASRTGTYTGELFF.

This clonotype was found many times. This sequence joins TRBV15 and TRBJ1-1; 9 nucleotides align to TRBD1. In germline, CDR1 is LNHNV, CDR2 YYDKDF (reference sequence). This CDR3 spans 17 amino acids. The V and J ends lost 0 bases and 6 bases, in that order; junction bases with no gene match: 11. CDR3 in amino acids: CATSREVADRGFSEAFF. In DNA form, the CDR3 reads TGTGCCACCAGCAGAGAGGTAGCGGACAGGGGTTTCTCTGAAGCTTTCTTT.

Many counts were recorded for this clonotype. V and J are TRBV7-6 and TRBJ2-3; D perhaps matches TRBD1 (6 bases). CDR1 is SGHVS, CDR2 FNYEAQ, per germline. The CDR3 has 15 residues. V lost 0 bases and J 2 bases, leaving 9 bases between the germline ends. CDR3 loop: CASSLAGQFTDTQYF. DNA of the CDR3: TGTGCCAGCAGCTTAGCGGGACAATTCACAGATACGCAGTATTTT.

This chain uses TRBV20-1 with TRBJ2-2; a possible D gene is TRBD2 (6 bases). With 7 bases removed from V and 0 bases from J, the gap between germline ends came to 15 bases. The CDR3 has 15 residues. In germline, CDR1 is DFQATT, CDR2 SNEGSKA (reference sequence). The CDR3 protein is CSGVAAGPNTGELFF. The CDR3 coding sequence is TGCAGTGGGGTCGCCGCGGGGCCGAACACCGGGGAGCTGTTTTTT.

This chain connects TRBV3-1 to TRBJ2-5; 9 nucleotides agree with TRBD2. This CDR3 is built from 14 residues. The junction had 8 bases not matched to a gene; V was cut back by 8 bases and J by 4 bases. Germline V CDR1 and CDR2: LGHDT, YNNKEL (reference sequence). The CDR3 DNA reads TGTGCCAGCTCACCGGGACTAGCCCCAGAGACCCAGTACTTC. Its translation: CASSPGLAPETQYF.

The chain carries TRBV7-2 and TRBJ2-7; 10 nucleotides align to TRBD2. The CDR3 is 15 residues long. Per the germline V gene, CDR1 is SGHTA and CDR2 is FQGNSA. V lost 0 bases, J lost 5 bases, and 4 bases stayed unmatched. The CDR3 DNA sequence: TGTGCCAGCAGCTTAGCACTAGCGGGACTGAACGAGCAGTACTTC. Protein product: CASSLALAGLNEQYF.

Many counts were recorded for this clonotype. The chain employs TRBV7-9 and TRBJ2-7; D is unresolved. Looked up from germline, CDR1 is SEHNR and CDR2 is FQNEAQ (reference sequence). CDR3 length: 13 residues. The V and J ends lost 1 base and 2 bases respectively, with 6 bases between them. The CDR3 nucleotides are TGTGCCAGCAGCTTAGGGGAAGCCTACGAGCAGTACTTC. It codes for CASSLGEAYEQYF.

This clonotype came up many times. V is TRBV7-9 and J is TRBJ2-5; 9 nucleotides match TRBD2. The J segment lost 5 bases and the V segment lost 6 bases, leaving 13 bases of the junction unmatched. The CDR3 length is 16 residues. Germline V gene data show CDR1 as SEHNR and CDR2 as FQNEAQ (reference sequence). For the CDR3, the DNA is TGTGCCAGCAGGGAACTAGCGGGTACCGCGTGGGAGACCCAGTACTTC. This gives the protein CASRELAGTAWETQYF.

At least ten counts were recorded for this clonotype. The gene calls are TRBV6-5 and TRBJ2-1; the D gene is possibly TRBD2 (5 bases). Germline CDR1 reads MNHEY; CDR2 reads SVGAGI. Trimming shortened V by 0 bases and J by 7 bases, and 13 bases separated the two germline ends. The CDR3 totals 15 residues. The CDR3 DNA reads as TGTGCCAGCAGTTACTCGGGCATAGGGAGAAATGAGCAGTTCTTC. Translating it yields CASSYSGIGRNEQFF.

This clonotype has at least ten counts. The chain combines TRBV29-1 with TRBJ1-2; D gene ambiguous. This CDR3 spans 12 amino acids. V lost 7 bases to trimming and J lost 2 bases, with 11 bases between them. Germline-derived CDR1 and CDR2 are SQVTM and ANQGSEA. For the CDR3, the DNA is TGCAGCGCCGAGGAGGGAAACTATGGCTACACCTTC. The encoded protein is CSAEEGNYGYTF.

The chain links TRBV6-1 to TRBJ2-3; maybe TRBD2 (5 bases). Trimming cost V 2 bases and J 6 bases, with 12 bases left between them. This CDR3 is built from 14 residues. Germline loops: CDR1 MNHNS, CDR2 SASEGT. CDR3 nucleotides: TGTGCCAGCAGTGAATCCTTCGGGGTGGATACGCAGTATTTT. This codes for CASSESFGVDTQYF.

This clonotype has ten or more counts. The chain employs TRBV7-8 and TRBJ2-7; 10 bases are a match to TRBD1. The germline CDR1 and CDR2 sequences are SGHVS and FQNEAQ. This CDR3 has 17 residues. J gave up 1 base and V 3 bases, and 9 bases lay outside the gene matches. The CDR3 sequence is CASSFPRDRGLSYEQYF. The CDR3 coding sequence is TGTGCCAGCAGCTTTCCCCGGGACAGGGGACTTTCCTACGAGCAGTACTTC.

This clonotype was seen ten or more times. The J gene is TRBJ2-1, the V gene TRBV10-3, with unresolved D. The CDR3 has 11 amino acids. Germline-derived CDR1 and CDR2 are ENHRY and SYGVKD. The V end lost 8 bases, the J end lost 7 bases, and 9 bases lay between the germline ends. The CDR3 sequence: CAIRGRNEQFF. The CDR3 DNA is TGTGCCATCCGAGGTCGGAATGAGCAGTTCTTC.

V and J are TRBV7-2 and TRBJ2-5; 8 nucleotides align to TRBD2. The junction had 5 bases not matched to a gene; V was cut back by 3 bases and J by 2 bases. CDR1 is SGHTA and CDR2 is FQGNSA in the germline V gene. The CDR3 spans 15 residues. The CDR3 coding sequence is TGTGCCAGCAGCTTGAATAGCGGGGAGCAAGAGACCCAGTACTTC. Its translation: CASSLNSGEQETQYF. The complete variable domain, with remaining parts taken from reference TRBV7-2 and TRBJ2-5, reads GAGVSQSPSNKVTEKGKDVELRCDPISGHTALYWYRQSLGQGLEFLIYFQGNSAPDKSGLPSDRFSAERTGGSVSTLTIQRTQQEDSAVYLCASSLNSGEQETQYFGPGTRLLVL.

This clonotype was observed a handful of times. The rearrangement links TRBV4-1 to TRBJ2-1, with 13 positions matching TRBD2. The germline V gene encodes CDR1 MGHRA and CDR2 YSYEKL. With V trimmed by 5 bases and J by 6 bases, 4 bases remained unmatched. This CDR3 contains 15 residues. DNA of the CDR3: TGCGCCAGCAGCTTTGGGACTAGCGGGGTCAATGAGCAGTTCTTC. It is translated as CASSFGTSGVNEQFF.

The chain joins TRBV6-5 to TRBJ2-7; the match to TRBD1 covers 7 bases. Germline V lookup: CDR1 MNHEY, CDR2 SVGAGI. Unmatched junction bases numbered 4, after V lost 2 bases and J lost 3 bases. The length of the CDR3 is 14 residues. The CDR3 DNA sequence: TGTGCCAGCAGTTACGACAGGGACAACTACGAGCAGTACTTC. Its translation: CASSYDRDNYEQYF.

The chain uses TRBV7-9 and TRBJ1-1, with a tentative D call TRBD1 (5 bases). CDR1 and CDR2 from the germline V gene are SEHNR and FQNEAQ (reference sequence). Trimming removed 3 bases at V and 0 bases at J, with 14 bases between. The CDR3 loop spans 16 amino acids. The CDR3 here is CASSFTGGGMNTEAFF. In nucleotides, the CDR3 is TGTGCCAGCAGCTTCACAGGAGGCGGAATGAACACTGAAGCTTTCTTT.